The subject of this entry is one T cell receptor beta chain. These data come from a study of regulatory dendritic cells for organ transplantation. In germline, CDR1 is SGHTA, CDR2 FQGNSA. V lost 0 bases to trimming and J lost 3 bases; unmatched junction nucleotides: 3. The CDR3 has 15 residues. Libraries were prepared by immunoSEQ multiplex PCR; TCRdb keeps only in-frame clonotypes and omits some of them. The table shows tens of thousands of clones, with approximately 79% occurring only once. The receptor was isolated from a human donor in good health. The sequenced material came from memory CD4+ T cells from blood. This sample's subset: CD45RO+ memory T cells. The chain combines TRBV7-2 with TRBJ2-7, with 9 bases aligning to TRBD2. The CDR3 DNA sequence: TGTGCCAGCAGCTTAGCGGCGGGAGGGCTCTACGAGCAGTACTTC. Its protein is CASSLAAGGLYEQYF. Complete variable domain (other parts from reference TRBV7-2 and TRBJ2-7): GAGVSQSPSNKVTEKGKDVELRCDPISGHTALYWYRQSLGQGLEFLIYFQGNSAPDKSGLPSDRFSAERTGGSVSTLTIQRTQQEDSAVYLCASSLAAGGLYEQYFGPGTRLTVT.